This TCR beta chain is from a study of early T cells in non-severe SARS-CoV-2 infection. Turning to the study itself: Chains stayed unpaired after sequencing of bulk RNA from unsorted whole blood.

Separate cDNA molecules each had unique molecular identifiers attached to them. TCRdb re-called the 5' RACE reads with MiXCR, one entry per CDR3 protein. In the table there are under 80,000 distinct CDR3 sequences, more than 9% of which are singletons. Overall study results and limits: Missing private and CD4 specificities, VDJdb matching favored anti-spike CD8 responses.

In its sample, this clonotype was seen many times. Its antigen is still unknown. The CDR3 runs 13 residues. CDR1 is KGHSH and CDR2 is LQKENI in the germline V gene. Trimming pared 6 bases from V and 7 bases from J, leaving 15 bases between. This TCR derives from an adult who was a healthcare worker with PCR-confirmed SARS-CoV-2 infection or an uninfected control (not recorded which). The sequenced sample was whole blood. The chain couples TRBV18 to TRBJ1-1; D uncertain. Here the CDR3 reads CASSSRADHEAFF. The CDR3 DNA sequence: TGTGCCAGCTCCAGTAGGGCAGATCATGAAGCTTTCTTT.